One sample yielded the 7 T cell receptor beta chains listed below, sequenced in a study of human T cells and chemical hapten exposure. The sample's time point: healthy volunteer bleed at 2 weeks. Unfractionated whole blood yielded total RNA. TCRdb passed the RACE reads through MiXCR, listing each CDR3 protein once. The data show 100,000 to 150,000 distinct CDR3 sequences, around 8.3% seen once. The specimen was whole blood. The origin of the receptors is a male donor in good health. Some clones in this sample may be carry-over from other donors' samples.

The V and J genes are TRBV2 and TRBJ2-5, with D perhaps matching TRBD1 (6 bases). There are 13 residues in the CDR3. Germline V gene lookup returns CDR1 SNHLY and CDR2 FYNNEI. The germline V and J ends were trimmed by 4 bases and 3 bases, with 9 bases remaining between them. CDR3 loop: CASSGSGEETQYF. The CDR3 DNA follows: TGTGCCAGCAGTGGCTCAGGGGAAGAGACCCAGTACTTC.

The chain links TRBV15 to TRBJ2-2; weak D call: TRBD2 (6 bases). The V gene's germline CDR1 is LNHNV and CDR2 YYDKDF (reference sequence). V was cut by 5 bases and J by 0 bases, with 10 bases left in between. The CDR3 extends over 15 amino acids. The chain's CDR3 is CATSRSGPNTGELFF. As DNA, the CDR3 is TGTGCCACCAGCCGAAGCGGGCCGAACACCGGGGAGCTGTTTTTT.

This clonotype was counted between two and nine times. The gene calls are TRBV7-9 and TRBJ2-1, with D uncertain. V was cut by 3 bases and J by 6 bases, with 12 bases left in between. The CDR3 loop spans 14 amino acids. The germline V gene encodes CDR1 SEHNR and CDR2 FQNEAQ (reference sequence). CDR3 loop: CASSLDPPPNEQFF. For the CDR3, the DNA is TGTGCCAGCAGCTTGGACCCTCCCCCCAATGAGCAGTTCTTC.

The chain is built from TRBV7-9 and TRBJ1-2; the D is unclear. CDR1 and CDR2 (germline): SEHNR, FQNEAQ (reference sequence). Trimming stripped 1 base from V and 1 base from J, with 4 bases between. This CDR3 has 13 amino acids. The CDR3 DNA is TGTGCCAGCAGCTTAGTAGTTAACTATGGCTACACCTTC. This encodes CASSLVVNYGYTF.

The rearrangement uses TRBV6-1 and TRBJ2-7, with D perhaps TRBD1 or TRBD2 (6 bases each). V was pared by 3 bases and J by 2 bases, with 11 bases between. The germline V gene has CDR1 MNHNS and CDR2 SASEGT. The CDR3 loop spans 14 amino acids. DNA for the CDR3: TGTGCCAGCAGTGAGAGGGGGGAACCCTACGAGCAGTACTTC. This sequence encodes CASSERGEPYEQYF.

This clonotype was seen at least ten times. The chain recombines TRBV29-1 with TRBJ2-7; D uncertain. The CDR3 extends over 14 amino acids. The germline gives CDR1 SQVTM, CDR2 ANQGSEA. V shed 2 bases and J shed 2 bases, with 13 bases lying between them. CDR3 residues: CSVEIVGIPYEQYF. The CDR3 region has the DNA TGCAGCGTTGAAATTGTCGGAATCCCCTACGAGCAGTACTTC.

This clonotype occurred many times. This chain links TRBV28 with TRBJ1-1; possible D gene TRBD1, 5 bases. Trimming left V 7 bases short and J 0 bases short, with 9 bases between. Looked up from germline, CDR1 is MDHEN and CDR2 is SYDVKM. The CDR3 has 13 amino acids. The CDR3: CASNNRMNTEAFF. The CDR3 nucleotides are TGTGCCAGCAATAACAGGATGAACACTGAAGCTTTCTTT.